This is a list of T cell receptor beta chains from one sample in a study of Tregs in tolerant kidney transplant recipients. The assay was immunoSEQ multiplex PCR, and TCRdb's table has in-frame clones only and misses some. The sample carries 69,000 or so clones, 85% to 90% recorded once. Sequenced material: CD4+ T cells from blood, taken before the transplant. These receptors were taken from a human donor who received a combined kidney and bone marrow transplant. Both conserved end residues are part of each CDR3. A D gene is named only where the DNA matches it firmly. Clone size is shown for a subset of rows, as once, few, many or a class of expanded clone.

>TRBJ2-1|.|.|TRBV6-4
CASSQEGFSYNEQFF
TGTGCCAGCAGTCAAGAGGGCTTCTCCTACAATGAGCAGTTCTTC
>TRBJ1-1|.|.|TRBV7-3
CASSFTQNTEAFF
TGTGCCAGCAGCTTCACTCAGAACACTGAAGCTTTCTTT
>TRBJ2-5|.|.|TRBV5-1
CASSLIAEQETQYF
TGCGCCAGCAGCTTGATAGCGGAACAAGAGACCCAGTACTTC
>TRBJ2-7|.|.|TRBV19
CASSNQGGYEQYF
TGTGCCAGTAGTAACCAGGGAGGCTACGAGCAGTACTTC
>TRBJ2-5|.|.|TRBV19
CATSGDFLQGTQYF
TGTGCCACTTCGGGAGACTTCCTTCAAGGGACCCAGTACTTC
>TRBJ2-1|.|.|TRBV19
CASNPGLRGNEQFF
TGTGCCAGTAATCCGGGACTTAGGGGCAATGAGCAGTTCTTC
>TRBJ2-1|.|.|TRBV11-2
CASSFGGAAYNEQFF
TGTGCCAGCAGCTTCGGTGGGGCGGCCTACAATGAGCAGTTCTTC
>TRBJ2-1|.|.|TRBV5-1
CASSTNTFAGGEQFF
TGCGCCAGCAGCACTAACACATTCGCGGGCGGGGAGCAGTTCTTC
>TRBJ2-2|.|TRBD2|TRBV7-3
CASSLGSSSGSPPNTGELFF
TGTGCCAGCAGCTTAGGGTCGTCTAGCGGGAGTCCCCCGAACACCGGGGAGCTGTTTTTT
>TRBJ2-2|.|.|TRBV10-3
CAISESTDLSTGELFF
TGTGCCATCAGTGAGTCGACGGACTTATCCACCGGGGAGCTGTTTTTT
>TRBJ1-3|.|.|TRBV28
CASSEPGHPSGNTIYF
TGTGCCAGCAGCGAACCGGGACACCCCTCTGGAAACACCATATATTTT
>TRBJ2-2|.|.|TRBV5-1
CASSLGHTGELFF
TGCGCCAGCAGCTTGGGGCACACCGGGGAGCTGTTTTTT
>TRBJ2-3|once|.|TRBV18
CASSPLGAQIPNTQYF
TGTGCCAGCTCACCACTAGGGGCCCAGATCCCAAATACGCAGTATTTT
>TRBJ2-7|.|TRBD2|TRBV6-5
CASSRTSVNEQYF
TGTGCCAGCAGTCGGACTAGCGTAAACGAGCAGTACTTC
>TRBJ1-1|once|.|TRBV4-2
CASSPEAQGGTEAFF
TGTGCCAGCAGCCCTGAGGCACAGGGTGGGACTGAAGCTTTCTTT
>TRBJ1-5|few|.|TRBV6-1
CASSDQGTNQPQHF
TGTGCCAGCAGTGATCAGGGGACAAATCAGCCCCAGCATTTT
>TRBJ2-3|.|.|TRBV18
CASSPSSDTQYF
TGTGCCAGCTCACCTTCCTCAGATACGCAGTATTTT
>TRBJ1-4|.|.|TRBV4-3
CASSPSSYPDGNEKLFF
TGCGCCAGCAGCCCGTCAAGTTACCCAGATGGTAATGAAAAACTGTTTTTT
>TRBJ2-7|.|.|TRBV19
CASSIPGDSSWQYF
TGTGCCAGTAGTATACCCGGGGACTCTTCCTGGCAGTACTTC
>TRBJ2-3|.|.|TRBV2
CASTALSDTQYF
TGTGCCAGCACTGCACTCTCAGATACGCAGTATTTT
>TRBJ2-5|.|TRBD1|TRBV2
CASRGTGGETQYF
TGTGCCAGCAGAGGGACAGGGGGCGAGACCCAGTACTTC
>TRBJ2-2|.|TRBD1|TRBV5-1
CASSLWTGGLKLFF
TGCGCCAGCAGCCTCTGGACAGGGGGGTTGAAGCTGTTTTTT
>TRBJ1-5|once|.|TRBV9
CASSSGGQGLNQPQHF
TGTGCCAGCAGCTCCGGGGGGCAGGGTCTCAATCAGCCCCAGCATTTT
>TRBJ1-2|.|.|TRBV19
CASSIRFEKIYGYTF
TGTGCCAGTAGTATCAGGTTCGAGAAAATCTATGGCTACACCTTC
>TRBJ2-5|.|TRBD2|TRBV7-9
CASSLTPAGEETQYF
TGTGCCAGCAGCTTAACCCCAGCGGGAGAGGAGACCCAGTACTTC
>TRBJ2-7|once|.|TRBV6-4
CASSERPPRASALTYEQYF
TGTGCCAGCAGTGAGCGCCCCCCTCGAGCTAGCGCCTTAACCTACGAGCAGTACTTC
>TRBJ2-7|.|.|TRBV2
CASSGSSYEQYF
TGTGCCAGCAGTGGCAGCTCCTACGAGCAGTACTTC
>TRBJ2-7|once|.|TRBV9
CASSPTGPPYEQYF
TGTGCCAGCAGCCCCACAGGACCGCCCTACGAGCAGTACTTC
>TRBJ2-5|once|.|TRBV28
CASMAAQETQYF
TGTGCCAGCATGGCTGCCCAAGAGACCCAGTACTTC
>TRBJ2-2|.|TRBD2|TRBV5-1
CASSLGLAGDTGELFF
TGCGCCAGCAGCTTGGGTCTAGCGGGAGACACCGGGGAGCTGTTTTTT
>TRBJ2-6|.|.|TRBV5-4
CASSGGGTPSSGANVLTF
TGTGCCAGCAGCGGGGGGGGCACCCCGAGCTCTGGGGCCAACGTCCTGACTTTC
>TRBJ2-5|once|TRBD2|TRBV7-2
CASSLAGLAEETQYF
TGTGCCAGCAGCTTAGCAGGACTAGCGGAAGAGACCCAGTACTTC
>TRBJ2-6|.|.|TRBV7-9
CASSHRFSGANVLTF
TGTGCCAGCAGCCATCGGTTTTCTGGGGCCAACGTCCTGACTTTC
>TRBJ1-1|few|TRBD1|TRBV30
CAWNTGGDTEAFF
TGTGCCTGGAATACAGGGGGGGACACTGAAGCTTTCTTT
>TRBJ1-2|few|.|TRBV30
CAWSPGDRYTF
TGTGCCTGGAGCCCCGGGGATCGCTACACCTTC
>TRBJ2-2|.|TRBD2|TRBV30
CAWQRGGRNGELFF
TGTGCCTGGCAGCGGGGGGGCAGGAACGGGGAGCTGTTTTTT
>TRBJ2-5|.|TRBD2|TRBV28
CASSSGLAGGGFKETQYF
TGTGCCAGCAGTTCGGGACTAGCGGGAGGGGGTTTTAAAGAGACCCAGTACTTC
>TRBJ2-2|.|TRBD2|TRBV7-2
CASSRAGGANTGELFF
TGTGCCAGCAGCCGCGCGGGAGGCGCGAACACCGGGGAGCTGTTTTTT
>TRBJ1-5|.|TRBD1|TRBV2
CASREGQNQPQHF
TGTGCCAGCAGAGAGGGACAGAATCAGCCCCAGCATTTT
>TRBJ1-1|.|.|TRBV27
CASSLSGGTEAFF
TGTGCCAGCAGTTTATCGGGGGGCACTGAAGCTTTCTTT
>TRBJ2-1|.|TRBD2|TRBV11-3
CASSVLAGGDYNEQFF
TGTGCCAGCAGCGTCCTAGCGGGAGGGGACTACAATGAGCAGTTCTTC
>TRBJ2-3|.|TRBD2|TRBV10-2
CASSESAGTSGGGSTDTQYF
TGCGCCAGCAGTGAGTCGGCCGGGACTAGCGGGGGAGGTAGCACAGATACGCAGTATTTT
>TRBJ2-7|.|TRBD2|TRBV28
CASMAGVVYEQYF
TGTGCCAGCATGGCGGGAGTGGTTTACGAGCAGTACTTC
>TRBJ2-5|.|.|TRBV28
CASSSSQGGQETQYF
TGTGCCAGCAGTTCCTCACAGGGAGGGCAAGAGACCCAGTACTTC
>TRBJ2-5|.|TRBD1|TRBV28
CASSFSGTGSQETQYF
TGTGCCAGCAGTTTCTCCGGGACAGGGTCCCAAGAGACCCAGTACTTC
>TRBJ2-7|few|TRBD1|TRBV2
CASKRTGIPYEQYF
TGTGCCAGCAAGCGGACAGGGATACCCTACGAGCAGTACTTC
>TRBJ2-7|.|.|TRBV5-8
CASSFDGHYEQYF
TGTGCCAGCAGCTTCGATGGGCACTACGAGCAGTACTTC
>TRBJ2-4|.|.|TRBV7-8
CASSPLNPTLPAKNIQYF
TGTGCCAGCAGCCCCCTTAATCCGACTTTACCAGCCAAAAACATTCAGTACTTC
>TRBJ2-1|once|TRBD2|TRBV6-1
CASSELWTSGSYEQFF
TGTGCCAGCAGTGAACTTTGGACTAGCGGGAGCTATGAGCAGTTCTTC
>TRBJ2-7|.|.|TRBV10-2
CASSEVGDEQYF
TGCGCCAGCAGTGAAGTAGGGGATGAGCAGTACTTC
>TRBJ2-7|once|.|TRBV7-6
CASSLDQSGEQYF
TGTGCCAGCAGCTTAGACCAGAGCGGGGAGCAGTACTTC
>TRBJ2-1|.|.|TRBV4-1
CASSPREKAYNEQFF
TGCGCCAGCAGCCCCAGGGAAAAGGCCTACAATGAGCAGTTCTTC
>TRBJ1-4|once|TRBD1|TRBV7-2
CASSITGGYEKLFF
TGTGCCAGCAGCATAACAGGGGGATACGAAAAACTGTTTTTT
>TRBJ2-5|few|TRBD1|TRBV5-1
CASTPGQEETQYF
TGCGCCAGCACCCCGGGACAGGAGGAGACCCAGTACTTC
>TRBJ2-3|.|.|TRBV28
CASSPYGVTSTDTQYF
TGTGCCAGCAGTCCCTACGGGGTTACTAGCACAGATACGCAGTATTTT
>TRBJ1-5|.|.|TRBV28
CASSFDTFHSNQPQHF
TGTGCCAGCAGCTTCGACACTTTTCATAGCAATCAGCCCCAGCATTTT
>TRBJ2-1|.|.|TRBV19
CASGGGHPPYNEQFF
TGTGCCAGTGGAGGGGGCCATCCCCCCTACAATGAGCAGTTCTTC
>TRBJ1-1|.|.|TRBV30
CAWSQGLLAEAFF
TGTGCCTGGAGTCAGGGCTTGCTTGCTGAAGCTTTCTTT